This T cell receptor (beta chain) was identified during a study of response to subunit inactivated influenza vaccine. V gave up 3 bases and J gave up 4 bases; unmatched junction bases: 9. Germline V lookup: CDR1 LGHNA, CDR2 YSLEER. This CDR3 is 16 amino acids long. TCRdb reprocessed the RT-PCR reads with MiXCR, giving one entry per CDR3 protein. The table records 500,000 to 600,000 distinct CDR3 sequences, more than 15% of them present only once. This chain connects TRBV4-3 to TRBJ2-1; the match to TRBD2 covers 7 bases. This sequence was found in a man in his fifties or sixties who received an inactivated influenza vaccine. The sequencing here drew on CD4+ T cells sorted from PBMCs, taken around 25 months after vaccination. The CDR3 nucleotides are TGCGCCAGCAGCCACCTCGGAAGCGGGACTTACAATGAGCAGTTCTTC. The encoded protein is CASSHLGSGTYNEQFF.